Listed here is a single TCR beta chain. Antigen: not known. TCRdb recomputed calls from the 5' RACE reads with MiXCR, one row per CDR3 protein. This repertoire shows some 440,000 distinct CDR3 sequences, roughly 24% found once; its top ten account for 2.9%. The sample originates from a study of identical twins. Whole-study findings and limits: Modeled out-of-frame TCR alpha sharing in monozygotic twins fell below observed levels. Within twin pairs, the out-of-frame alpha sequences they shared showed excess low generation probability.

Germline CDR1 is DFQATT and CDR2 is SNEGSKA (reference sequence). The germline V and J ends were trimmed by 3 bases and 4 bases, with 16 bases remaining between them. This CDR3 contains 15 residues. The same specimen was also included in a second study, on T cells expressing NK-cell markers. As that study records: Sorted CD3+CD56+NKG2C+, CD3+CD56+NKG2C- and CD3+CD56-NKG2C+ T cells provided the TCR beta repertoires. The same clonotypes also predominated in the CD3+CD56-NKG2C+ fraction of several donors.

The rearrangement links TRBV20-1 to TRBJ2-1, with D unclear. Material for sequencing was CD4+ T cells sorted from blood. This TCR derives from a woman aged 18-29 years in good health. CDR3 in DNA: TGCAGTGCTAGTAATCTCGGGCGGCAATACAATGAGCAGTTCTTC. Protein sequence: CSASNLGRQYNEQFF.